These T cell receptor beta chains were read from a single sample in a study of T cell changes during pregnancy in multiple sclerosis. This table comes from immunoSEQ multiplex PCR, and its TCRdb copy is limited to in-frame clones, with some not included. The data hold about 110,000 clones, with approximately 90% observed a single time. The sample consisted of peripheral blood, taken in the third trimester of pregnancy. These TCRs come from a female donor in good health, enrolled as a control in a pregnancy study. The CDR3 runs from the conserved cysteine through the conserved F or W. Fields, in order: J gene, V gene, clone size, D gene, CDR3 DNA, CDR3 protein. A D gene is named only where the DNA matches it firmly. Expanded clones are given a class, and other clones once, few, many or no size at all.

J: TRBJ1-1; V: TRBV18; size: few; D: -; DNA: TGTGCCAGCCAAGAGGGGGTTGAAGCTTTCTTT; CDR3: CASQEGVEAFF
J: TRBJ2-3; V: TRBV13; size: -; D: TRBD2; DNA: TGTGCCAGCAGCCATAATGGCGGGGGGCCATCTCGTACGCAGTATTTT; CDR3: CASSHNGGGPSRTQYF
J: TRBJ2-5; V: TRBV5-8; size: -; D: -; DNA: TGTGCCAGCAGCTTGCTTCCTCGAGAGACCCAGTACTTC; CDR3: CASSLLPRETQYF
J: TRBJ1-3; V: TRBV28; size: once; D: TRBD1; DNA: TGTGCCAGCAGTTCCCCGGGACAGAACTCTGGAAACACCATATATTTT; CDR3: CASSSPGQNSGNTIYF
J: TRBJ1-2; V: TRBV20-1; size: -; D: -; DNA: TGCAGTGCTAGTGACGGGTATGGCTACACCTTC; CDR3: CSASDGYGYTF
J: TRBJ2-3; V: TRBV2; size: -; D: TRBD1; DNA: TGTGCCAGCACCATAGGGACAGGCACAGATACGCAGTATTTT; CDR3: CASTIGTGTDTQYF
J: TRBJ2-2; V: TRBV7-2; size: -; D: TRBD1; DNA: TGTGCCAGCAGCTTCGGCTCACCCGGGACAGGTGACAGGGAGCTGTTTTTT; CDR3: CASSFGSPGTGDRELFF
J: TRBJ1-1; V: TRBV9; size: -; D: -; DNA: TGTGCCAGCAGCGTAGGGGTAGGGGGGGTGAACACTGAAGCTTTCTTT; CDR3: CASSVGVGGVNTEAFF
J: TRBJ2-1; V: TRBV5-1; size: -; D: TRBD1; DNA: TGCGCCAGCAGCCGGGGACAGGGGTCCCTCGGGGAGCAGTTCTTC; CDR3: CASSRGQGSLGEQFF
J: TRBJ2-5; V: TRBV9; size: -; D: -; DNA: TGTGCCAGCAGCGTAGGGGCAGGTAACAACCAAGAGACCCAGTACTTC; CDR3: CASSVGAGNNQETQYF
J: TRBJ1-1; V: TRBV6-6; size: -; D: TRBD1; DNA: TGTGCCAGCACTTCAGGACAGGGCTACACTGAAGCTTTCTTT; CDR3: CASTSGQGYTEAFF
J: TRBJ1-6; V: TRBV6-6; size: -; D: TRBD1; DNA: TGTGCCAGCAGTTATTCCGGGACAGGGGATTCACCCCTCCACTTT; CDR3: CASSYSGTGDSPLHF
J: TRBJ2-3; V: TRBV11-2; size: -; D: TRBD2; DNA: TGTGCCAGCAGCTTAGTAGCGGGGGGCTGGGGCACAGATACGCAGTATTTT; CDR3: CASSLVAGGWGTDTQYF
J: TRBJ2-1; V: TRBV19; size: -; D: -; DNA: TGTGCCAGTAGGGGCTCGGGGGATGAGCAGTTCTTC; CDR3: CASRGSGDEQFF
J: TRBJ1-2; V: TRBV4-1; size: -; D: -; DNA: TGCGCCAGCAGCCAAGACCAGGGGAGCTATGGCTACACCTTC; CDR3: CASSQDQGSYGYTF
J: TRBJ1-2; V: TRBV30; size: -; D: -; DNA: TGTGCCTCCCCCACAGCCCCTTCTAACTATGGCTACACCTTC; CDR3: CASPTAPSNYGYTF
J: TRBJ2-1; V: TRBV10-3; size: -; D: -; DNA: TGTGCCATCTTTGCCGGGACTCCGTACAATGAGCAGTTCTTC; CDR3: CAIFAGTPYNEQFF
J: TRBJ1-2; V: TRBV18; size: -; D: -; DNA: TGTGCCAGCTCACCCACACAGGGAGCGGGCTACACCTTC; CDR3: CASSPTQGAGYTF
J: TRBJ2-3; V: TRBV6-4; size: -; D: TRBD2; DNA: TGTGCCAGCAGCCCAGCTAGCGGGGACGGCACAGATACGCAGTATTTT; CDR3: CASSPASGDGTDTQYF
J: TRBJ2-3; V: TRBV6-1; size: -; D: -; DNA: TGTGCCAGCAGTGTCAGGGCAGATACGCAGTATTTT; CDR3: CASSVRADTQYF
J: TRBJ1-6; V: TRBV6-1; size: -; D: -; DNA: TGTGCCAGCAGTGAAGCGGAGGATAATTCACCCCTCCACTTT; CDR3: CASSEAEDNSPLHF
J: TRBJ2-6; V: TRBV9; size: -; D: TRBD2; DNA: TGTGCCAGCAGCGCGACTAGCGGGGGGACTGGGGCCAACGTCCTGACTTTC; CDR3: CASSATSGGTGANVLTF
J: TRBJ2-7; V: TRBV7-2; size: -; D: -; DNA: TGTGCCAGCAGCCATAATGTAAGGGGCTACGAGCAGTACTTC; CDR3: CASSHNVRGYEQYF
J: TRBJ1-1; V: TRBV7-9; size: -; D: TRBD1; DNA: TGTGCCAGCAGCGACATAGGCGGGACAGCCCGTATTGAAGCTTTCTTT; CDR3: CASSDIGGTARIEAFF
J: TRBJ1-1; V: TRBV30; size: few; D: -; DNA: TGTGCCTGCGGACAGCTGAACACTGAAGCTTTCTTT; CDR3: CACGQLNTEAFF
J: TRBJ1-4; V: TRBV2; size: -; D: TRBD1; DNA: TGTGCCAGCAGTCGACAGGGGAATGAAAAACTGTTTTTT; CDR3: CASSRQGNEKLFF
J: TRBJ1-1; V: TRBV6-5; size: -; D: -; DNA: TGTGCCAGCAGTTGGGCGAACACTGAAGCTTTCTTT; CDR3: CASSWANTEAFF
J: TRBJ1-1; V: TRBV7-2; size: -; D: -; DNA: TGTGCCAGCAGCTTGCACAGGGTTGACACTGAAGCTTTCTTT; CDR3: CASSLHRVDTEAFF
J: TRBJ1-5; V: TRBV14; size: few; D: -; DNA: TGTGCCAGACAGGGTCAGCCCCAGCATTTT; CDR3: CARQGQPQHF